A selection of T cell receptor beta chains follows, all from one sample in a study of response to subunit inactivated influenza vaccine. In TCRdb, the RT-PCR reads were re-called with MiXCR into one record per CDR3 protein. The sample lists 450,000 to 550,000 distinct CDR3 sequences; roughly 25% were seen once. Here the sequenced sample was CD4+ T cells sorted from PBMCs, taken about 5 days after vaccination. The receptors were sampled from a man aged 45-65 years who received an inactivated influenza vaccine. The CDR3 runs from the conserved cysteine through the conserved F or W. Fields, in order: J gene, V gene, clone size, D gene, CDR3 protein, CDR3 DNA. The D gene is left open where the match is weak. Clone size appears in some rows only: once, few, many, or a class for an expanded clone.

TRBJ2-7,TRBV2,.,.,CASSEGAYEQYF,TGTGCCAGCAGTGAGGGTGCCTACGAGCAGTACTTC
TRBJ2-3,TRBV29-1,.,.,CSVVGEQSSATDTQYF,TGCAGCGTTGTGGGGGAACAGAGTAGCGCCACAGATACGCAGTATTTT
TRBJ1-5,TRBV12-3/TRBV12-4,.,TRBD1,CASSPSGGAQPQHF,TGTGCCAGCAGCCCTTCAGGGGGCGCTCAGCCCCAGCATTTT
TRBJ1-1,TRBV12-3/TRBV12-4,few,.,CASTDRRKAFF,TGTGCCAGCACCGACAGGCGGAAAGCTTTCTTT
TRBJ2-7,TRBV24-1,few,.,CATSDGQVYEQYF,TGTGCCACCAGTGATGGCCAGGTGTACGAGCAGTACTTC
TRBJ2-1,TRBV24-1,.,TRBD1,CATSDAGTGDNEQFF,TGTGCCACCAGTGACGCCGGGACAGGAGACAATGAGCAGTTCTTC
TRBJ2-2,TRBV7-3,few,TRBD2,CASSLAGVDTGELFF,TGTGCCAGCAGCTTGGCGGGAGTCGACACCGGGGAGCTGTTTTTT
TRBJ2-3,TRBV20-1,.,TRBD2,CSAEILAVTDTQYF,TGCAGTGCCGAGATACTAGCGGTCACAGATACGCAGTATTTT
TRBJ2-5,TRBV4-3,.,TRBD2,CASSQDLIAGGETQYF,TGCGCCAGCAGCCAAGATTTAATAGCGGGAGGAGAGACCCAGTACTTC
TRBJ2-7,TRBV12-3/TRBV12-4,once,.,CASSPPLGRRSYEQYF,TGTGCCAGCAGTCCACCGCTGGGTAGGAGATCCTACGAGCAGTACTTC
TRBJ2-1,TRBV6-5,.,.,CASSYSKWALSSYNEQFF,TGTGCCAGCAGTTACTCGAAGTGGGCGCTGAGCTCCTACAATGAGCAGTTCTTC
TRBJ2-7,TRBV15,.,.,CATSREMGSSEQYF,TGTGCCACCAGCAGAGAGATGGGAAGTAGCGAGCAGTACTTC
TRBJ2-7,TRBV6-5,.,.,CASSYLRLGRSDEQYF,TGTGCCAGCAGTTACCTCCGACTTGGGCGCAGCGACGAGCAGTACTTC
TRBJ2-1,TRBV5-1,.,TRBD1,CASSLAGTGNNNEQFF,TGCGCCAGCAGCTTGGCGGGGACAGGGAATAACAATGAGCAGTTCTTC